The clone carrying this T cell receptor beta chain was picked up many times. This entry comes from a study of T cells in Graves' hyperthyroidism and ophthalmopathy. Turning to the study itself: Any treatment followed the collection of peripheral blood at initial diagnosis.

The CDR3 regions of TCR beta were amplified from RNA transcripts. Using the HTBI primer set, a first-round RT-PCR was run on the TCR CDR3. A single record per CDR3 protein comes from TCRdb applying MiXCR to the multiplex PCR reads. In the table there are about 350,000 distinct CDR3 sequences, approximately 19% of which are singletons. The length of the CDR3 is 17 residues. From germline, CDR1 is MGHRA and CDR2 YSYEKL. The ends were cut back, 1 base at V and 0 bases at J, with 15 bases in the middle. The chain links TRBV4-1 to TRBJ1-1; the D gene is possibly TRBD1 (5 bases). The clonotype was recovered from a woman under 30 with Graves' hyperthyroidism. Sequencing was carried out using blood. CDR3 DNA: TGCGCCAGCAGCCAAGTAGTCCGGGGGTCCCTGAACACTGAAGCTTTCTTT. Protein: CASSQVVRGSLNTEAFF.